This TCR beta chain was recorded in a study of shared clonotypes between healthy human individuals. Points from the study as a whole: The study found lower generation probabilities in non-shared clonotypes than in those shared by all four donors. Across a handful of donors, naive CD4 shared around 5%, naive CD8 under 4%, memory CD4 2% to 2.5%, memory CD8 around 0.42%.

Execution of the assay was at deep level. Authors' analysis steps: From ImmunoSEQ came sequences covering only the junction and carrying no quality scores, so filtering differed. The method was immunoSEQ multiplex PCR; TCRdb's version includes in-frame clones alone and lacks a portion of them. For V, J and clone size, that table is used; D and trimming come from the DNA. The data hold 2 million to 2.5 million clones, with 92% observed a single time. This CDR3 comprises 13 residues. The ends were cut back, 4 bases at V and 0 bases at J, with 9 bases in the middle. Per the germline V gene, CDR1 is SQVTM and CDR2 is ANQGSEA. Notes on this clone: Its specificity is unknown. Other DNA sequences in the same sample also yield this CDR3.

This chain links TRBV29-1 with TRBJ1-1; no reliable D call. Source material: naive CD4+ T cells from PBMCs. Subset here: CD45RA+ positively selected. The TCR was taken from a young man in good health. Some clones in this sample may be carry-over from other donors' samples. The CDR3 nucleotides are TGCAGCGTTGGAGGCAGGTTGAACACTGAAGCTTTCTTT. Protein: CSVGGRLNTEAFF.